This entry lists 10 T cell receptor beta chains sequenced from one sample in a study of blood T cell repertoires in COVID-19. Assay used: immunoSEQ multiplex PCR; TCRdb lists only in-frame clones, some missing. The repertoire holds 210,000 or so clones, around 90% seen once, with around 1.4% in the top ten. The sequencing sample was made of peripheral blood. All receptors come from a man aged 18 to 29 with active or convalescent COVID-19.

The chain employs TRBV10-2 and TRBJ1-2; D ambiguous. The CDR3 has 15 amino acids. Trimming cost V 4 bases and J 0 bases, with 12 bases left between them. Germline V gives CDR1 WSHSY, CDR2 SAAADI. The CDR3 reads CASSAPVGANYGYTF. The DNA for the CDR3 is TGCGCCAGCAGTGCCCCAGTGGGAGCTAACTATGGCTACACCTTC.

The chain recombines TRBV4-2 with TRBJ1-1; 7 positions match TRBD1. The CDR3 is 17 amino acids. The germline V gene has CDR1 LGHNA and CDR2 YNFKEQ. V lost 3 bases, J lost 3 bases, and 13 bases stayed unmatched. This CDR3 reads CASSQGDRAKGHTEAFF. CDR3 nucleotide sequence: TGTGCCAGCAGCCAGGGCGACAGGGCGAAGGGCCACACTGAAGCTTTCTTT.

The rearrangement links TRBV19 to TRBJ1-1; no clear D. V shed 7 bases and J shed 6 bases, with 12 bases lying between them. Germline CDR1 and CDR2: LNHDA and SQIVND (reference sequence). The CDR3 length is 12 residues. The CDR3 sequence: CASNRGDAEAFF. The CDR3 nucleotides read TGTGCCAGTAACCGAGGAGACGCTGAAGCTTTCTTT.

This clone was picked up a small number of times. The J gene is TRBJ2-1, the V gene TRBV4-3; 9 nucleotides match TRBD2. The CDR3 is 18 amino acids. J lost 2 bases, V lost 4 bases, and 12 bases had no gene match. CDR1 and CDR2 from the germline V gene are LGHNA and YSLEER. The CDR3 region has the DNA TGCGCCAGCAGCCCCCTCCTTCCAGCGGGAGGTACCTACAATGAGCAGTTCTTC. Translation: CASSPLLPAGGTYNEQFF.

This rearrangement joins TRBV6-5 to TRBJ1-1, with a possible D match to TRBD1 (5 bases). V lost 1 base, J lost 5 bases, and 17 bases lay in between. Looked up from germline, CDR1 is MNHEY and CDR2 is SVGAGI. CDR3 length: 16 residues. The DNA for the CDR3 is TGTGCCAGCAGTTACTTCGGGGGTTTCGCGGCTACTGAAGCTTTCTTT. Amino acids: CASSYFGGFAATEAFF.

The sample holds a few counts of this clone. This chain connects TRBV28 to TRBJ1-2; TRBD1 matches 9 bases. V shed 7 bases, J shed 3 bases, and the junction held 6 bases outside the gene matches. This CDR3 has 14 amino acids. Germline V lookup: CDR1 MDHEN, CDR2 SYDVKM. The CDR3 nucleotides are TGTGCCAGCATCGGGGACAGGGTAGACTATGGCTACACCTTC. This gives the protein CASIGDRVDYGYTF.

The chain joins TRBV10-3 to TRBJ1-3; D unresolved. The germline V and J ends were trimmed by 10 bases and 1 base, with 11 bases remaining between them. The CDR3 loop spans 13 amino acids. Germline assignment: CDR1 ENHRY and CDR2 SYGVKD. The CDR3, as DNA: TGTGCCACCAATCAGGCGTCTGGAAACACCATATATTTT. This codes for CATNQASGNTIYF.

The sample holds a few counts of this clone. The chain has TRBV27 and TRBJ1-4; TRBD1 is a possible D gene (5 bases). Germline lookup yields CDR1 MNHEY and CDR2 SMNVEV (reference sequence). The CDR3 length is 15 residues. V was clipped by 5 bases and J by 8 bases, with 18 bases between them. Here the CDR3 DNA reads TGTGCCAGCAGTCTGGAGGGGAGGGCCTTCGAAAAACTGTTTTTT. Encoded protein: CASSLEGRAFEKLFF. Based on the CDR3 plus reference TRBV27 and TRBJ1-4, the full variable domain is EAQVTQNPRYLITVTGKKLTVTCSQNMNHEYMSWYRQDPGLGLRQIYYSMNVEVTDKGDVPEGYKVSRKEKRNFPLILESPSPNQTSLYFCASSLEGRAFEKLFFGSGTQLSVL.

V gene TRBV4-3 combines with J gene TRBJ1-1, with D possibly matching TRBD1 (6 bases). Germline lookup yields CDR1 LGHNA and CDR2 YSLEER. CDR3 length equals 14 residues. The V gene lost 3 bases and the J gene lost 0 bases, with 8 bases spanning the gap. Here the CDR3 DNA reads TGCGCCAGCAGCCAGGGACAAATGAACACTGAAGCTTTCTTT. This codes for CASSQGQMNTEAFF.

The chain employs TRBV5-4 and TRBJ2-7; 10 nucleotides line up with TRBD2. CDR3 length equals 16 residues. Germline V gives CDR1 SGHNT, CDR2 YYREEE (reference sequence). The ends lost 3 bases at V and 0 bases at J; junction bases unmatched: 6. In DNA form, the CDR3 reads TGTGCCAGCAGCTCGGTGCTAGCGGGGGTCTCCTACGAGCAGTACTTC. Translation: CASSSVLAGVSYEQYF.